This entry features one T cell receptor beta chain sequence. CDR3 length: 16 amino acids. The germline V gene has CDR1 KGHDR and CDR2 SFDVKD. V shed 4 bases, J shed 10 bases, and the junction held 11 bases outside the gene matches. Sequenced by immunoSEQ multiplex PCR; TCRdb stores in-frame clones only, minus some. The table records about 45,000 clones, 80% to 90% of them present only once. These data originate in a study of blood T cell repertoires in COVID-19. Study as a whole: There were acute and convalescent COVID-19 samples, and they came from the United States, Italy and Spain.

The chain uses TRBV24-1 and TRBJ1-6; 8 bases are a match to TRBD1. Sequences were obtained from peripheral blood. The sequence came from a human donor in a cohort sampled during active COVID-19. The CDR3 reads CATSDPRTGSRSPLHF. The CDR3 DNA reads TGTGCCACCAGTGACCCACGGACAGGGAGCAGATCACCCCTCCACTTT.